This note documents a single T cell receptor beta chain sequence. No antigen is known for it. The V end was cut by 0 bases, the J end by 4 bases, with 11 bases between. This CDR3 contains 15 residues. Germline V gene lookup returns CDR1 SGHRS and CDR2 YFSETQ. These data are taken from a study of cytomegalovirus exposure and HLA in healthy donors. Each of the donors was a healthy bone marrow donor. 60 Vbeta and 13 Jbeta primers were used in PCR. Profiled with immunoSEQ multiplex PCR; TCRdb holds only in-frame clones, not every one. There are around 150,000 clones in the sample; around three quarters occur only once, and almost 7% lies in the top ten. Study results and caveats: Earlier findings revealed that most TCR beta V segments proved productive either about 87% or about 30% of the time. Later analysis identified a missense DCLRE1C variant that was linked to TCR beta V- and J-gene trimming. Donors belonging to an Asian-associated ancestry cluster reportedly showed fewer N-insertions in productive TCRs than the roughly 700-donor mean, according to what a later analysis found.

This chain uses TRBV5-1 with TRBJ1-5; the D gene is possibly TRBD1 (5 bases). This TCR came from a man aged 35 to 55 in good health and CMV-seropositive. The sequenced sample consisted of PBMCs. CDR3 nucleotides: TGCGCCAGCAGCTTGGCCCCAGGGTTTAATCAGCCCCAGCATTTT. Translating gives CASSLAPGFNQPQHF. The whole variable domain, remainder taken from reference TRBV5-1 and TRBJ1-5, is KAGVTQTPRYLIKTRGQQVTLSCSPISGHRSVSWYQQTPGQGLQFLFEYFSETQRNKGNFPGRFSGRQFSNSRSEMNVSTLELGDSALYLCASSLAPGFNQPQHFGDGTRLSIL.